Reported below is one T cell receptor beta chain. Its antigen is as yet unknown. The CDR3 has 16 amino acids. Germline CDR1 is SGHRS and CDR2 is YFSETQ. The ends lost 0 bases at V and 2 bases at J; junction bases unmatched: 2. Primers: 60 Vbeta forward and 13 Jbeta reverse. Here immunoSEQ multiplex PCR was the method, and the copy in TCRdb shows in-frame clones only, minus some. Here the sample spans roughly 200,000 clones, around 80% being singletons. The data originate from a study of cytomegalovirus exposure and HLA in healthy donors. Whole-study findings and limits: TCR beta sequences reportedly predicted the HLA-A and HLA-B alleles of most subjects accurately. A list of approximately 160 TCR beta chains associated with cytomegalovirus was given.

The TCR was taken from a man aged 35 to 55 in good health and CMV-seropositive. The sample was PBMCs. This chain joins TRBV5-1 and TRBJ2-2; 9 bases are a match to TRBD2. CDR3 residues: CASSLGTSVNTGELFF. The CDR3 DNA follows: TGCGCCAGCAGCTTGGGGACTAGCGTTAACACCGGGGAGCTGTTTTTT.